The next 4 T cell receptor beta chains were all read from a single sample in a study of CD8 T cells in ankylosing spondylitis. MiXCR was run by TCRdb on the 5' RACE reads, yielding one entry per CDR3 protein. Of tens of thousands of distinct CDR3 sequences in the sample, 4.5% to 6% were seen once. What was sequenced was blood, either unsorted or a sorted T cell fraction (not recorded which). The receptors originated from a male donor with ankylosing spondylitis or in good health (not recorded which).

The rearrangement uses TRBV4-1 and TRBJ2-1; D is undetermined. The V end was cut by 1 base, the J end by 7 bases, with 8 bases between. The CDR3 runs 13 residues. CDR1 and CDR2 from the germline V gene are MGHRA and YSYEKL. Written as DNA, the CDR3 is TGCGCCAGCAGCCAAGGGTCGTTAAATGAGCAGTTCTTC. It translates to CASSQGSLNEQFF.

This clonotype was detected many times. CDR3 protein: CASSRKTDTEAFF. The CDR3 DNA reads TGCGCCAGCAGTCGTAAGACGGACACTGAAGCTTTCTTT. The rearrangement joins TRBV5-1 to TRBJ1-1; no firm D call. Germline CDR1 reads SGHRS; CDR2 reads YFSETQ. CDR3 length: 13 residues. Trimming stripped 5 bases from V and 3 bases from J, with 11 bases between.

Many counts were recorded for this clonotype. This chain connects TRBV12-3 or TRBV12-4 to TRBJ2-1; 10 bases map to TRBD2. Unmatched junction bases numbered 5, after V lost 5 bases and J lost 10 bases. CDR3 length: 13 residues. CDR3 protein: CASSPGLAEEQFF. The CDR3 DNA follows: TGTGCCAGCAGTCCTGGACTAGCGGAGGAGCAGTTCTTC.

This clonotype was detected many times. V gene TRBV12-3 or TRBV12-4 combines with J gene TRBJ1-1; D is undetermined. The CDR3 runs 13 residues. V was cut by 8 bases and J by 4 bases, with 14 bases left in between. Here the CDR3 DNA reads TGTGCCAGCGCCATCGGGTTGGGCACTGAAGCTTTCTTT. It codes for CASAIGLGTEAFF.